The TCR beta chain described here comes from a study of regulatory T cells in long-lasting Graves disease. Arm-PCR with iRepertoire HTBI primers amplified the CDR3 regions for these TCR beta libraries. TCRdb processed the multiplex PCR reads anew with MiXCR; each CDR3 protein has one entry. The sample consists of around 300,000 distinct CDR3 sequences, 22% of them appearing once. General study points: Less diverse TCR repertoires were seen in persistent Graves' patients than in newly diagnosed ones.

Stated time point: persistent/refractory GD, antithyroid drugs over 5 years with positive TRAb. Generation of the TCR library employed RNA extracted from PBMCs. An endocrinology department located in Xi'an, China, was where the patients came from. The V gene's germline CDR1 is PRHDT and CDR2 FYEKMQ (reference sequence). Deletions cut 4 bases from V and 4 bases from J, with 14 bases between. This CDR3 region has 16 residues. To note about this clonotype: Antigen unknown.

The chain employs TRBV13 and TRBJ1-6; unclear D gene. The TCR comes from a female donor with Graves disease. The sample consisted of peripheral blood mononuclear cells (PBMCs), taken when the disease was refractory, from a patient treated with antithyroid drugs. CDR3 nucleotides: TGTGCCAGCAGCTCCGCGGGAGGAGAGTATAATTCACCCCTCCACTTT. This gives the protein CASSSAGGEYNSPLHF.